This record covers a single T cell receptor beta chain. Its recognized antigen is unknown. No much larger clone exists at a distance of one base, and base qualities are not known. The entire isolated RNA was reverse transcribed using the High Capacity cDNA Reverse Transcription Kit, and thus expressed TCRB transcripts were sequenced. Deep immunoSEQ sequencing was performed on naive, central memory and regulatory T cell samples, with an average of roughly 3.5 million total reads per sample. Sorted cells were lysed in RLT buffer and RNA was extracted with DNase-treated RNeasy Micro or Mini kits, depending on cell number. To prevent cross-contamination, every cell subset was processed on its own, while patient and healthy donor samples were processed together. The immunoSEQ multiplex PCR was used to amplify TCRB sequences from cDNA, yielding 87-bp fragments that span the CDR3 region. Amplicons were sequenced on the Illumina HiSeq platform. In the original analysis: PCR bias was computationally corrected using synthetic template baselines, reads within Hamming distance 2 were collapsed, and singletons that could not be merged were discarded. By aligning reads against IMGT, V, D and J genes, CDR3 length, and insertions or deletions at six rearrangement sites were assigned. Clonotype counts were normalized to sorted cell number within each subset before computing true diversity and Gini coefficients with the tcR R package. The overlap coefficient, calculated on TCRB nucleotide sequences, was used to quantify repertoire sharing. Out-of-frame TCRB sequences from naive cells were analyzed as a proxy for the pre-selection repertoire. TCRdb provides this immuneACCESS table in a form limited to in-frame rearrangements. Some clones are lacking; in checked studies, under half of them reflect an unresolved V gene, and why the rest are absent is not known. V, J and clone size are those of that table, while D and trimming were read from the DNA. The sample table shows almost 350,000 clones, and 20% are seen once. The leading ten clones occupy approximately 0.041% of the sample.

The data were obtained in a study of beta chain features in type 1 diabetes (dated by TCRdb to the late 2010s). Regarding the research as a whole: Patients and healthy donors did not differ in mean age, gender distribution, total cell number or subset yield. A total of 90 million to 130 million sorted cells were examined across all samples, and a strong correlation was observed between cell number per subset and RNA yield. The study compared the TCRB repertoires of sorted circulating CD4+ T cell subsets in recently diagnosed type 1 diabetes patients with those in matched healthy donors. Whereas all 30 or so donors provided naive and central memory subsets, regulatory and stem cell-like memory subsets were isolated from just 8 patients and about 8 healthy donors. General study outcomes and caveats: Type 1 diabetes patients showed a moderate but significant shortening of TCRB CDR3 length in all four CD4+ subsets. PCR might favor shorter templates, but patient and control samples were amplified and corrected together, so any skew would affect both groups equally. At VDJ recombination sites, patients with type 1 diabetes made fewer insertions and deleted more nucleotides, a pattern implying thymic rearrangement abnormalities. HLA sub-analyses involved small numbers of individuals, so any influence of HLA type on TCRB rearrangement remained unresolved. Because cDNA was sequenced instead of genomic DNA, activated cells with high expression could be over-represented, although the groups did not differ in activation or CD3 levels. The naive, central memory and regulatory TCRB repertoires appeared to resemble one another more closely among patients than among healthy donors.

Reading from cysteine to phenylalanine, the CDR3 counts 21 amino acids. Kept here is only the CDR3 DNA, which spans 63 bases and is read in frame from base 1. V is pruned by 2 bases and J by 0 bases, leaving 17 bases of the junction without a gene match. CDR1 and CDR2 are drawn from the germline V gene: LGHNA, YNFKEQ. Each donor gave one peripheral blood draw, averaging approximately 120 mL, which was collected into heparinised tubes. Using a panel that included CD45RO, CCR7, CD25, CD127, CD95 and CD27, naive, central memory, regulatory and stem cell-like memory CD4+ T cells were sorted on a BD FACSAria II. Purity was above 98% for every sorted population. PBMCs were separated immediately by Lymphoprep density gradient centrifugation and were stained directly, without being cultured. So that batch effects would be minimized, each experiment stained and sorted samples in pairs, pairing one healthy donor with one patient.

The source is a woman aged 18-29 years in good health. The chain is assembled from TRBV4-2 and TRBJ2-3, with 10 bases matching TRBD2. Sequenced input: naive CD4+ T cells from blood. Reading the label with the study, this specimen's cell subset or site is: true naive CD4+ T cells. CDR3 loop: CASSQRSLSSGRGWSTDTQYF. In nucleotides, the sequence is TGTGCCAGCAGCCAAAGATCCCTCTCTAGCGGGAGAGGTTGGAGCACAGATACGCAGTATTTT.